In its sample, the clone carrying this T cell receptor beta chain was seen many times. Its target is unknown. The data are from a study of response to subunit inactivated influenza vaccine. Overall study findings and caveats: Researchers suggested that each seasonal influenza vaccination recruits few new T cells.

TCRdb fed the RT-PCR reads into MiXCR, producing one record per CDR3 protein. Counted here are 650,000 or so distinct CDR3 sequences, about 15% occurring once; the ten biggest clones make up 7.5% to 8%. The CDR3 consists of 15 residues. In germline, CDR1 is SGHTA, CDR2 FQGNSA. Trimming shortened V by 2 bases and J by 8 bases, and 13 bases separated the two germline ends. The material sequenced was PBMCs from blood, taken around 14 days before vaccination. V gene TRBV7-2 combines with J gene TRBJ2-6; a possible D gene is TRBD2 (6 bases). This receptor was identified in a man over 45 who received an inactivated influenza vaccine. The CDR3 sequence: CASSLMGGASNVLTF. In DNA form, the CDR3 reads TGTGCCAGCAGCTTAATGGGCGGGGCTTCCAACGTCCTGACTTTC.